The next 27 T cell receptor beta chains were all read from a single sample in a study of cytomegalovirus exposure and HLA in healthy donors. The PCR used 60 Vbeta and 13 Jbeta primers. TCRdb's copy holds only in-frame clones and misses some; the assay was immunoSEQ multiplex PCR. The table has about 180,000 clones, over 65% seen once. Sample: PBMCs. Receptors originate from a man between 18 and 29 years old in good health and CMV-seronegative.

V is TRBV19 and J is TRBJ2-7; TRBD1 matches at 10 bases. The CDR3 is 14 residues long. V was clipped by 7 bases and J by 0 bases; unmatched bases: 3. Germline V CDR1 and CDR2: LNHDA, SQIVND (reference sequence). In nucleotides, the CDR3 is TGTGCCAGTAAGGGGACAGGGGCCTCCTACGAGCAGTACTTC. Its protein product is CASKGTGASYEQYF.

The chain carries TRBV19 and TRBJ2-1; D unresolved. Germline CDR1 reads LNHDA; CDR2 reads SQIVND (reference sequence). Trimming cost V 3 bases and J 7 bases, with 13 bases left between them. The CDR3 runs 14 residues. The chain's CDR3 is CASSIGPLRNEQFF. In nucleotides, the CDR3 is TGTGCCAGTAGTATCGGTCCATTGAGGAATGAGCAGTTCTTC.

The chain recombines TRBV2 with TRBJ1-3; D ambiguous. CDR1 SNHLY and CDR2 FYNNEI come from the germline V gene. Trimming removed 6 bases from V and 0 bases from J, with 12 bases in between. The CDR3 is made up of 15 amino acids. CDR3 bases: TGTGCCAGCAGGGCCGCGGGTAGCTCTGGAAACACCATATATTTT. This encodes CASRAAGSSGNTIYF.

CDR3 nucleotides: TGTGCCAGCAGTCCTCTACAGGGCGCCGGGGAGCTGTTTTTT. As protein: CASSPLQGAGELFF. The rearrangement links TRBV6-5 to TRBJ2-2; possibly TRBD1 for D (6 bases). The CDR3 runs 14 residues. V shed 5 bases and J shed 6 bases, with 13 bases lying between them. Germline V gene sequence: CDR1 MNHEY, CDR2 SVGAGI.

A remark on this clone: Because it lacks the conserved phenylalanine or tryptophan at the end, this CDR3 is likely a read error. The DNA is omitted, as the CDR3 cannot be located on it reliably, and the CDR3 follows TCRdb's listing. The chain uses TRBV14 and TRBJ1-2; the D call of TRBD1 is as the table states it, not checked on the DNA. The CDR3 adds up to 12 amino acids, both ends counted. Germline V lookup: CDR1 SGHDN, CDR2 FVKESK. The CDR3 sequence is CASSQGGTGWIY.

J is TRBJ2-3 and V is TRBV7-6, with 9 bases fitting TRBD2. The CDR3 runs to 16 residues. Germline V lookup: CDR1 SGHVS, CDR2 FNYEAQ. The V and J ends lost 0 bases and 5 bases, in that order; junction bases with no gene match: 6. This CDR3 reads CASSLALAGLKDTQYF. The CDR3 DNA sequence: TGTGCCAGCAGCTTAGCGCTAGCGGGGTTGAAAGATACGCAGTATTTT.

The chain is built from TRBV6-1 and TRBJ1-1, with D possibly being TRBD1 (5 bases). The CDR3 sequence is 14 residues long. The germline V gene encodes CDR1 MNHNS and CDR2 SASEGT. Trimming stripped 6 bases from V and 5 bases from J, with 16 bases between. CDR3 nucleotide sequence: TGTGCCAGCAGCCTGACCGGGGGAGGGACTGAAGCTTTCTTT. Protein sequence: CASSLTGGGTEAFF.

This chain connects TRBV5-6 to TRBJ1-2; 8 bases align to TRBD1. J gave up 1 base and V 5 bases, and 13 bases lay outside the gene matches. Germline lookup yields CDR1 SGHDT and CDR2 YYEEEE. CDR3 size: 17 residues. The CDR3 sequence is CASRGEVQGGRNYGYTF. In DNA form, the CDR3 reads TGTGCCAGCAGGGGTGAGGTACAGGGGGGACGTAACTATGGCTACACCTTC.

This clone was recorded a few times. The rearrangement uses TRBV11-2 and TRBJ2-7, with D perhaps TRBD2 (7 bases). Germline assignment: CDR1 SGHAT and CDR2 FQNNGV. Trimming removed 5 bases at V and 13 bases at J, with 15 bases between. The CDR3 is 11 amino acids. CDR3 sequence (DNA): TGTGCCAGCAGCATCCAGGGAGGGGGTTACTTC. Encoded protein: CASSIQGGGYF.

The V and J genes are TRBV5-6 and TRBJ1-2, with D unclear. Germline V gives CDR1 SGHDT, CDR2 YYEEEE. The CDR3 has 13 residues. V was trimmed by 4 bases and J by 8 bases, leaving 15 bases between them. CDR3: CASSLAPGSGYTF. DNA for the CDR3: TGTGCCAGCAGCCTGGCCCCCGGGAGCGGCTACACCTTC.

The chain employs TRBV5-1 and TRBJ1-3; no definite D call. The CDR3 loop spans 14 amino acids. V was cut by 5 bases and J by 0 bases, with 9 bases left in between. Germline lookup yields CDR1 SGHRS and CDR2 YFSETQ. The CDR3 DNA follows: TGCGCCAGCAGGGTGACGGGCTCTGGAAACACCATATATTTT. This translates into CASRVTGSGNTIYF.

This chain joins TRBV6-6 and TRBJ1-3; D perhaps matches TRBD1 (6 bases). The CDR3 extends over 15 amino acids. V was pared by 2 bases and J by 2 bases, with 10 bases between. CDR1 and CDR2 (germline): MNHNY, SVGAGI (reference sequence). The DNA for the CDR3 is TGTGCCAGCAGTTACGACAGGAAAGCTGGAAACACCATATATTTT. It yields the protein CASSYDRKAGNTIYF.

In its sample, this clone was seen a few times. V and J are TRBV7-8 and TRBJ2-5, with 7 bases matching TRBD2. The CDR3 is 16 amino acids. Trimming at V came to 5 bases and at J to 5 bases, leaving 14 bases not matched to a gene. In germline, CDR1 is SGHVS, CDR2 FQNEAQ. The CDR3 coding sequence is TGTGCCAGCAGCGCAACCCGGGACTACCCCCGGGAGACCCAGTACTTC. Translating gives CASSATRDYPRETQYF.

This rearrangement joins TRBV7-8 to TRBJ2-3; D might be TRBD2 (6 bases). The ends were cut back, 1 base at V and 1 base at J, with 9 bases in the middle. The CDR3 spans 15 residues. From germline, CDR1 is SGHVS and CDR2 FQNEAQ. CDR3 nucleotides: TGTGCCAGCAGCTTAGTGGGCGGGGGCACAGATACGCAGTATTTT. Protein sequence: CASSLVGGGTDTQYF.

The rearrangement links TRBV30 to TRBJ2-3; 9 bases line up with TRBD1. Looked up from germline, CDR1 is GTSNPN and CDR2 is SVGIG (reference sequence). Unmatched junction bases numbered 12, after V lost 3 bases and J lost 2 bases. The CDR3 totals 17 residues. The CDR3 is CAWREWMDRGFTDTQYF. The CDR3 nucleotides are TGTGCCTGGAGGGAGTGGATGGACAGGGGATTCACAGATACGCAGTATTTT. Full variable domain (outside the CDR3, taken from reference TRBV30 and TRBJ2-3): SQTIHQWPATLVQPVGSPLSLECTVEGTSNPNLYWYRQAAGRGLQLLFYSVGIGQISSEVPQNLSASRPQDRQFILSSKKLLLSDSGFYLCAWREWMDRGFTDTQYFGPGTRLTVL.

This clone showed up just once. The genes are TRBV7-3 and TRBJ2-7; D call uncertain. The V and J ends lost 2 bases and 3 bases respectively, with 17 bases between them. The CDR3 has 16 residues. The germline V gene has CDR1 SGHTA and CDR2 FQGTGA. This chain's CDR3 is CASSLRQEVSGYEQYF. The CDR3 DNA reads TGTGCCAGCAGCTTACGTCAAGAAGTGTCGGGCTACGAGCAGTACTTC.

The chain uses TRBV11-3 and TRBJ2-1; no clear D. V lost 3 bases, J lost 6 bases, and 15 bases lay in between. The CDR3 is made up of 15 amino acids. Per germline, CDR1 SGHNT and CDR2 YENEEA. The CDR3 spells CASSFRLALGNEQFF. CDR3 nucleotides: TGTGCCAGCAGCTTCAGACTCGCTCTGGGCAATGAGCAGTTCTTC. Full variable domain (rest looked up from reference TRBV11-3 and TRBJ2-1): EAGVVQSPRYKIIEKKQPVAFWCNPISGHNTLYWYLQNLGQGPELLIRYENEEAVDDSQLPKDRFSAERLKGVDSTLKIQPAELGDSAVYLCASSFRLALGNEQFFGPGTRLTVL.

About this clone itself: Other DNA sequences in the same sample also yield this CDR3. The chain combines TRBV7-6 with TRBJ2-5; D is unclear. V was pared by 5 bases and J by 2 bases, with 12 bases between. Germline CDR1 is SGHVS and CDR2 is FNYEAQ. This CDR3 comprises 14 residues. CDR3 sequence: CASSPFPLQETQYF. The CDR3 bases are TGTGCCAGCAGCCCCTTTCCGCTACAAGAGACCCAGTACTTC. Full variable domain (rest looked up from reference TRBV7-6 and TRBJ2-5): GAGVSQSPRYKVTKRGQDVALRCDPISGHVSLYWYRQALGQGPEFLTYFNYEAQQDKSGLPNDRFSAERPEGSISTLTIQRTEQRDSAMYRCASSPFPLQETQYFGPGTRLLVL.

This clone was seen just once. The junction departs from germline at one end; a sequencing error may be responsible. The chain couples TRBV7-7 to TRBJ2-6, with D tentatively TRBD2 (6 bases). Germline values: CDR1 SSHAT, CDR2 FNYEAQ (reference sequence). The CDR3 length is 17 residues. The CDR3 DNA reads TGTGCTAGCAGCGCGGGACCGGCCAACTCTGGGGCCAACGTCCTGACTTTC. Protein sequence: CASSAGPANSGANVLTF. Based on the CDR3 plus reference TRBV7-7 and TRBJ2-6, the full variable domain is GAGVSQSPRYKVTKRGQDVTLRCDPISSHATLYWYQQALGQGPEFLTYFNYEAQPDKSGLPSDRFSAERPEGSISTLTIQRTEQRDSAMYRCASSAGPANSGANVLTFGAGSRLTVL.

The V call is TRBV5-8, the J call TRBJ2-1; TRBD2 agrees at 8 bases. This CDR3 has 15 amino acids. Germline CDR1 SGHTS, CDR2 YDEGEE. Trimming cost V 2 bases and J 9 bases; bases outside gene matches: 10. CDR3 nucleotides: TGTGCCAGCAGCTTCAAAGCGGGAGCCGGGTTTGAGCAGTTCTTC. Its translation is CASSFKAGAGFEQFF.

The chain carries TRBV7-6 and TRBJ1-1; D is undetermined. This CDR3 spans 12 amino acids. V was clipped by 2 bases and J by 5 bases, with 6 bases between them. CDR1 and CDR2 from the germline V gene are SGHVS and FNYEAQ. The CDR3 sequence: CASSLRGTEAFF. As DNA, the CDR3 is TGTGCCAGCAGCTTACGGGGTACTGAAGCTTTCTTT.

This clone came up a few times. The chain has TRBV7-3 and TRBJ2-6; TRBD1 is a possible D gene (7 bases). Germline V CDR1 and CDR2: SGHTA, FQGTGA. There are 18 residues in the CDR3. Trimming pared 5 bases from V and 3 bases from J, leaving 20 bases between. CDR3 region: CASSLFGGGFVGANVLTF. CDR3 bases: TGTGCCAGCAGCCTCTTCGGAGGGGGCTTTGTTGGGGCCAACGTCCTGACTTTC. Variable domain in full (rest from reference TRBV7-3 and TRBJ2-6): GAGVSQTPSNKVTEKGKYVELRCDPISGHTALYWYRQSLGQGPEFLIYFQGTGAADDSGLPNDRFFAVRPEGSVSTLKIQRTERGDSAVYLCASSLFGGGFVGANVLTFGAGSRLTVL.

The gene calls are TRBV18 and TRBJ2-6, with a tentative D call TRBD2 (5 bases). Germline CDR1 is KGHSH and CDR2 is LQKENI. CDR3 length: 16 residues. V lost 6 bases and J 1 base, leaving 13 bases between the germline ends. The CDR3 sequence: CASSPTRTSGANVLTF. The DNA of the CDR3 is TGTGCCAGCTCGCCGACGCGGACTTCTGGGGCCAACGTCCTGACTTTC.

This clone was observed a few times. The CDR3 region is CASRQHFRQGQFF. CDR3 in DNA: TGTGCCAGCCGCCAGCATTTTCGACAGGGGCAGTTCTTC. The V gene is TRBV12-1, the J gene TRBJ2-1; the table calls TRBD1, which could not be checked here. TRBV12-1 is listed as a pseudogene. CDR3 length equals 13 residues.

The chain is built from TRBV7-8 and TRBJ1-2; D not certain. CDR1 and CDR2 (germline): SGHVS, FQNEAQ. V lost 5 bases, J lost 0 bases, and 10 bases lay in between. The CDR3 is made up of 14 amino acids. CDR3 DNA sequence: TGTGCCAGCAGCCCTAGCACATCTAACTATGGCTACACCTTC. It is translated as CASSPSTSNYGYTF.

The chain uses TRBV7-2 and TRBJ2-7; 12 nucleotides align to TRBD2. Germline assignment: CDR1 SGHTA and CDR2 FQGNSA. The CDR3 totals 15 residues. J gave up 3 bases and V 3 bases, and 3 bases lay outside the gene matches. In DNA, the CDR3 is TGTGCCAGCAGCTTCCTAGCGGGAGGGGTCTACGAGCAGTACTTC. It translates to CASSFLAGGVYEQYF.

The chain employs TRBV7-2 and TRBJ2-3, with 9 positions matching TRBD2. Unmatched junction bases numbered 14, after V lost 5 bases and J lost 2 bases. The CDR3 loop spans 18 amino acids. Germline V gene lookup returns CDR1 SGHTA and CDR2 FQGNSA. This CDR3 reads CASSITGLAGIHTDTQYF. Here the CDR3 DNA reads TGTGCCAGCAGCATCACCGGCCTAGCGGGGATACACACAGATACGCAGTATTTT.